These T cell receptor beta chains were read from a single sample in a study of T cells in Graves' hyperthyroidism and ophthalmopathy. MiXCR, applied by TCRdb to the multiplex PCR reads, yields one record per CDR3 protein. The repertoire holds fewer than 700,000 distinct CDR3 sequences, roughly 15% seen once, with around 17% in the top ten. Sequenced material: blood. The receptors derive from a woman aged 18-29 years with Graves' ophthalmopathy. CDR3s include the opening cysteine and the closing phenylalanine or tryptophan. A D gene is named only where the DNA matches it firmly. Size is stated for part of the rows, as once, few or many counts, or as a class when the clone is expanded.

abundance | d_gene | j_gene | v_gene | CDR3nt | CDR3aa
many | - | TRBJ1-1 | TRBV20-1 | TGCAGTGCTAGTAGTGGGGGGACGAACACTGAAGCTTTCTTT | CSASSGGTNTEAFF
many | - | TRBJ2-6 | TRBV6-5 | TGTGCCAGCAGTTACTCGAAGTCCTCTCGGCCCAACGTCCTGACTTTC | CASSYSKSSRPNVLTF
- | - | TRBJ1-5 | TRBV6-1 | TGTGCCACCCGGGGGTTGGGCGATCAGCCCCAGCATTTT | CATRGLGDQPQHF
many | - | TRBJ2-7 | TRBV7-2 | TGTGCCAGCAGCTTAGAGGTAGGGTACGAGCAGTACTTC | CASSLEVGYEQYF
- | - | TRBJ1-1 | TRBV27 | TGTGCCAGCAGTCCACGAGAGGCCCCTGAAGCTTTCTTT | CASSPREAPEAFF
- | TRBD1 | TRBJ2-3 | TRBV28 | TGTGCCAGCAGGGACAGGGGCCCAGATACGCAGTATTTT | CASRDRGPDTQYF
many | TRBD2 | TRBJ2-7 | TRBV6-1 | TGTGCCAGCAGTGAGGGACTAGCTAGTGGTGTGCAGTACTTC | CASSEGLASGVQYF
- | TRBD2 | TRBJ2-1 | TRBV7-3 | TGTGCCAGCAGCCCCCTCGGGGGTGGACTAGCGGGACCCGCCTCCTACAATGAGCAGTTCTTC | CASSPLGGGLAGPASYNEQFF
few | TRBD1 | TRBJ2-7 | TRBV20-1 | TGCAGTGCAACCGACAGGGGGTCCTACGAGCAGTACTTC | CSATDRGSYEQYF
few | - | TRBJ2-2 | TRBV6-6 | TGTGCCAGCAGTTACTCGATTGGGCAGCACAACACCGGGGAGCTGTTTTTT | CASSYSIGQHNTGELFF
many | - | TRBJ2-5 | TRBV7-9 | TGTGCCAGCAGCTCACGTTGGAACCAAGAGACCCAGTACTTC | CASSSRWNQETQYF
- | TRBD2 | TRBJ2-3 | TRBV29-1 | TGCAGCGGGGTAGGACTAGCGGGAGGAGGCACAGATACGCAGTATTTT | CSGVGLAGGGTDTQYF
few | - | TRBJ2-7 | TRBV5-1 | TGCGCCAGCAGCTTAAAAGGCACCTACGAGCAGTACTTC | CASSLKGTYEQYF
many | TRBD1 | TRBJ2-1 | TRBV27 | TGTGCCAGCGGACAAGGGGGCCTGAACAATGAGCAGTTCTTC | CASGQGGLNNEQFF
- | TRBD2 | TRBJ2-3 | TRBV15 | TGTGCCACCAAACCAGGACTAGCGGGGGGGCCGTGGCAAGGAAATACGCAGTATTTT | CATKPGLAGGPWQGNTQYF
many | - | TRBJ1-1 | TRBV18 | TGTGCCAGCACCCGGACGGTGAACACTGAAGCTTTCTTT | CASTRTVNTEAFF
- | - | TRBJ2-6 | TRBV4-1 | TGCGCCAGCAGCCTCGGAGCAGGGGAGGCTGGGGCCAACGTCCTGACTTTC | CASSLGAGEAGANVLTF
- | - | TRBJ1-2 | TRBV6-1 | TGTGCCAGCAGTGAAGGGGGGACACTCTATGGCTACACCTTC | CASSEGGTLYGYTF
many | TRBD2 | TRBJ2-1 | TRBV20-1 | TGCAGTGCTAGAAAACTAGCGGGGATGGGGGAGCAGTTCTTC | CSARKLAGMGEQFF
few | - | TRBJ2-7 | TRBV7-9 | TGTGCCAGCAGCTTGTCGCAGCCTAACTACGAGCAGTACTTC | CASSLSQPNYEQYF